These 20 T cell receptor beta chains came from one sample sequenced in a study of T cell clonality in common variable immunodeficiency. The protocol was immunoSEQ multiplex PCR, while the TCRdb copy is restricted to in-frame clones and leaves out a portion. Recorded here are tens of thousands of clones, with no singletons, and the ten leading clones hold 2.5% to 3%. The specimen sequenced was peripheral blood mononuclear cells. The receptors here all came from a person aged 18 to 75 in good health.

This clone was seen ten or more times. The read comes to an end 3 residues before the CDR3 does, leaving the germline J gene to fill in the end. This rearrangement joins TRBV19 to TRBJ2-1; TRBD2 matches 13 bases. Losses at the gene ends were 0 bases for V and 7 bases for J; bases not matched to a gene: 6. Germline V gene sequence: CDR1 LNHDA, CDR2 SQIVND (reference sequence). CDR3 size: 17 residues. The CDR3 sequence is CASSIDPRLAGGNEQFF. The sequenced part of the CDR3 DNA is TGTGCCAGTAGTATAGATCCTAGACTAGCGGGAGGTAATGAG.

Many counts were recorded for this clone. The DNA ends 3 residues before the CDR3 does, and the rest of the CDR3 is filled in from the germline J gene. The sample contains more than one DNA sequence encoding this CDR3. V usage is TRBV7-2 and J usage is TRBJ1-3, with D tentatively TRBD1 (5 bases). Trimming shortened V by 8 bases and J by 4 bases, and 15 bases separated the two germline ends. This CDR3 is built from 14 residues. In germline, CDR1 is SGHTA, CDR2 FQGNSA. CDR3 sequence: CASGHLAGGNTIYF. The CDR3 DNA, read in part, is TGTGCCAGCGGTCACTTGGCAGGGGGAAACACC. Using reference TRBV7-2 and TRBJ1-3 for the parts outside the CDR3, the full variable domain is GAGVSQSPSNKVTEKGKDVELRCDPISGHTALYWYRQSLGQGLEFLIYFQGNSAPDKSGLPSDRFSAERTGGSVSTLTIQRTQQEDSAVYLCASGHLAGGNTIYFGEGSWLTVV.

This clone was seen repeatedly, ten times or more. The covered CDR3 bases are TGCGCCAGCAGCCTCAGGACACCGACAGATACG. The encoded protein is CASSLRTPTDT. The whole CDR3 sequence is CASSLRTPTDTQYF. V usage is TRBV5-1 and J usage is TRBJ2-3, with a tentative D call TRBD1 (5 bases). The CDR3 end lies 3 residues beyond the end of the read and is filled in from the germline J gene. V was pared by 4 bases and J by 3 bases, with 12 bases between. The CDR3 has 14 residues. Germline assignment: CDR1 SGHRS and CDR2 YFSETQ.

This clone was observed many times. The read halts 3 residues ahead of the CDR3 end, with the missing end drawn from the germline J gene. This chain connects TRBV5-6 to TRBJ2-7; a possible D gene is TRBD1 (7 bases). In germline, CDR1 is SGHDT, CDR2 YYEEEE. The CDR3 covers 13 residues. Trimming shortened V by 3 bases and J by 5 bases, and 12 bases separated the two germline ends. The part of the CDR3 DNA that was read is TGTGCCAGCAGCTGGAGGGGGCTCAACGAG. Protein sequence: CASSWRGLNE. From start to end, the CDR3 is CASSWRGLNEQYF.

This clone has at least ten counts. CDR3 residues: CSVVRGQDTTTYEQYF. CDR3 bases read: TGCAGCGTTGTGCGAGGTCAGGACACCACGACCTACGAG. This chain connects TRBV29-1 to TRBJ2-7; TRBD1 might be the D (5 bases). The read ends 3 residues shy of where the CDR3 ends; the end is completed using the germline J gene. The CDR3 runs 16 residues. Germline assignment: CDR1 SQVTM and CDR2 ANQGSEA. Between the trimmed V and J ends, which lost 4 bases and 2 bases, there was a span of 21 bases.

This clone was counted ten times or more. The read terminates 3 residues before the CDR3 end, so the remaining end is supplied by the germline J gene. The V gene is TRBV28, the J gene TRBJ2-7; 7 bases agree with TRBD1. This CDR3 is built from 16 residues. V was pared by 3 bases and J by 5 bases, with 13 bases of the junction left unmatched. Germline values: CDR1 MDHEN, CDR2 SYDVKM. The covered CDR3 bases are TGTGCCAGCAGTTTTAGGCCAAAGGGGCAGGGGGACGAG. This gives the protein CASSFRPKGQGDE. The whole CDR3 protein reads CASSFRPKGQGDEQYF.

This clone was found many times. The read ends 3 residues before the CDR3 terminus; that terminus is restored from the germline J gene. The chain combines TRBV2 with TRBJ2-1, with TRBD2 identical over 8 bases. The CDR3 runs to 16 residues. The germline V gene encodes CDR1 SNHLY and CDR2 FYNNEI. The V gene end was trimmed by 5 bases and the J gene end by 5 bases; junction bases not matched to a gene: 11. This chain's CDR3 is CASSLTSGVPHNEQFF. CDR3 DNA, as far as it was read: TGTGCCAGCAGTTTAACTAGCGGAGTCCCCCACAATGAG.

On this clone itself: The read halts 3 residues ahead of the CDR3 end, with the missing end drawn from the germline J gene. This chain joins TRBV7-6 and TRBJ2-7; D is unclear. Trimming took 4 bases from V and 4 from J, leaving 8 bases between them. The CDR3 totals 12 residues. Germline V gene lookup returns CDR1 SGHVS and CDR2 FNYEAQ. CDR3 amino acids: CASSSDKYEQYF. The covered CDR3 bases are TGTGCCAGCAGCTCAGACAAGTACGAG.

Points on this clone: The read ends 3 residues before the CDR3 terminus; that terminus is restored from the germline J gene. The gene calls are TRBV10-2 and TRBJ1-5; D possibly corresponds to TRBD1 (6 bases). Germline-derived CDR1 and CDR2 are WSHSY and SAAADI. V gave up 6 bases and J gave up 7 bases, with 16 bases separating them. The CDR3 contains 14 residues. CDR3 in amino acids: CASSNSGVGQPQHF. CDR3 DNA, as far as it was read: TGCGCCAGCAGCAATTCAGGGGTCGGGCAGCCC.

Only a few counts were recorded for this clone. Given a much more abundant clone one base away, this may be a read error. The read falls 3 residues short of the CDR3 end, and the missing part is taken from the germline J gene. The chain carries TRBV30 and TRBJ2-2; 8 nucleotides line up with TRBD1. The CDR3 has 15 amino acids. Germline V gene lookup returns CDR1 GTSNPN and CDR2 SVGIG (reference sequence). CDR3 DNA, as far as it was read: TGTGCCTGGGGGGACAGGATCTCTGGGGCCAACGTG. Translating it yields CAWGDRISGANV. The entire CDR3 reads CAWGDRISGANVLFF.

This clone was observed at least ten times. The read ends 3 residues early relative to the CDR3; the germline J gene fills the gap. The chain carries TRBV7-8 and TRBJ2-7; 7 positions match TRBD1. The CDR3 length is 15 residues. Germline V gives CDR1 SGHVS, CDR2 FQNEAQ. With 3 bases clipped from V and 0 bases from J, the junction kept 5 bases outside the gene matches. The sequenced CDR3 bases are TGTGCCAGCAGCTTTGGACAGGTTGGCTCCTACGAG. Translating it yields CASSFGQVGSYE. From start to end, the CDR3 is CASSFGQVGSYEQYF.

This clone was observed many times. The read halts 3 residues ahead of the CDR3 end, with the missing end drawn from the germline J gene. The chain recombines TRBV2 with TRBJ2-1, with 8 positions matching TRBD1. CDR1 is SNHLY and CDR2 is FYNNEI in the germline V gene. The junction had 15 bases not matched to a gene; V was cut back by 9 bases and J by 5 bases. The CDR3 has 16 amino acids. CDR3 DNA (partial): TGTGCCAGACAGGCCCATAGACAGGGGTTCGACAATGAG. Translated, it gives CARQAHRQGFDNE. The whole CDR3 sequence reads CARQAHRQGFDNEQFF.

This clone was detected many times. The read halts 3 residues ahead of the CDR3 end, with the missing end drawn from the germline J gene. The V and J genes are TRBV18 and TRBJ2-5; 7 nucleotides match TRBD1. Losses at the gene ends were 3 bases for V and 2 bases for J; bases not matched to a gene: 9. Per germline, CDR1 KGHSH and CDR2 LQKENI. The CDR3 has 16 amino acids. CDR3 amino acids: CASSPRNQGQQETQYF. CDR3 DNA (partial): TGTGCCAGCTCACCTCGAAACCAGGGACAGCAAGAGACC.

This clone was found many times. From the germline J gene comes the end of the CDR3, since the read stops 3 residues before it. This chain connects TRBV10-3 to TRBJ2-3, with 7 bases fitting TRBD2. J was trimmed by 0 bases and V by 3 bases; bases with no gene match: 6. The CDR3 is 16 residues long. From germline, CDR1 is ENHRY and CDR2 SYGVKD. CDR3 loop: CAISDRLAESTDTQYF. The sequenced CDR3 bases are TGTGCCATCAGTGATAGGCTAGCGGAGAGCACAGATACG.

This clone was observed many times. The read finishes 3 residues shy of the CDR3 end, and the germline J gene is used to complete it. This rearrangement joins TRBV5-4 to TRBJ1-3; D unresolved. The CDR3 covers 15 residues. The V gene's germline CDR1 is SGHNT and CDR2 YYREEE (reference sequence). Trimming left V 0 bases short and J 2 bases short, with 9 bases between. The part of the CDR3 DNA that was read is TGTGCCAGCAGCTTGGCCGGGGTCACTGGAAACACC. Its protein product is CASSLAGVTGNT. The CDR3 in its entirety is CASSLAGVTGNTIYF.

This clone was counted many times. The read terminates 3 residues before the CDR3 end, so the remaining end is supplied by the germline J gene. The chain combines TRBV27 with TRBJ2-2; 9 bases are a match to TRBD1. Germline V gene data show CDR1 as MNHEY and CDR2 as SMNVEV (reference sequence). This CDR3 has 15 residues. J lost 5 bases, V lost 3 bases, and 4 bases had no gene match. The CDR3 sequence is CASSFTGQGTGELFF. CDR3 DNA (partial): TGTGCCAGCAGTTTCACAGGACAGGGGACCGGGGAG.

This clone was seen many times. The CDR3 spells CASSSWTSGAYEQYF. The CDR3 DNA, read in part, is TGCGCCAGCAGCTCGTGGACTAGCGGCGCCTACGAG. The chain combines TRBV5-1 with TRBJ2-7, with TRBD2 identical over 10 bases. The CDR3 end falls 3 residues outside the read, so it is completed with the germline J gene. Trimming at V came to 3 bases and at J to 2 bases, leaving 5 bases not matched to a gene. CDR1 is SGHRS and CDR2 is YFSETQ in the germline V gene. The CDR3 is 15 residues long.

This clone has a count of ten or more. Read data end 3 residues before the CDR3 end; the end is taken from the germline J gene. The V call is TRBV30, the J call TRBJ2-1, with D tentatively TRBD1 (6 bases). CDR1 is GTSNPN and CDR2 is SVGIG in the germline V gene (reference sequence). The CDR3 spans 14 residues. With 3 bases removed from V and 4 bases from J, the gap between germline ends came to 13 bases. The CDR3 loop reads CAWRPSDSYNEQFF. The covered CDR3 bases are TGTGCCTGGAGACCCTCGGACAGTTACAATGAG.

This clone has ten or more counts. The read finishes 3 residues shy of the CDR3 end, and the germline J gene is used to complete it. The V and J genes are TRBV18 and TRBJ1-2; the D is unclear. Germline lookup yields CDR1 KGHSH and CDR2 LQKENI. Deletions cut 2 bases from V and 2 bases from J, with 3 bases between. This CDR3 region has 12 residues. The CDR3 here is CASSPSNYGYTF. The part of the CDR3 DNA that was read is TGTGCCAGCTCACCATCGAACTATGGC.

This clone has a count of ten or more. The observed sequence ends 3 residues before the CDR3 terminus, with the missing tail filled in from the germline J gene. The rearrangement links TRBV20-1 to TRBJ1-2; 7 nucleotides match TRBD1. CDR1 and CDR2 from the germline V gene are DFQATT and SNEGSKA (reference sequence). V was pared by 3 bases and J by 3 bases, with 13 bases of the junction left unmatched. The CDR3 covers 16 residues. CDR3 bases read: TGCAGTGCTAGTCTTAGAGGGAGACAGGGAGACTATGGC. This gives the protein CSASLRGRQGDYG. The whole CDR3 reads CSASLRGRQGDYGYTF.